The entry that follows covers one T cell receptor beta chain sequence. Its antigen has not been determined. The record has no base qualities; no much larger clone is one base away. The data belong to a study of CD8 T cells in ankylosing spondylitis (dated by TCRdb to between 2016 and 2019). In the study overall: The study profiled T cell receptor beta repertoires in healthy donors and ankylosing spondylitis patients to find disease-linked TCR variants. The whole study cohort included 90 to 120 healthy donors and roughly 24 ankylosing spondylitis patients. Peripheral blood was sampled, and synovial fluid was also collected from ankylosing spondylitis patients. Here is what the overall study found, with its caveats: The disease-linked clones were reported as significantly enriched in matched synovial fluid samples from ankylosing spondylitis patients. Blood from ankylosing spondylitis patients appeared to be characterized by a TCR beta motif composed of roughly 8 highly homologous amino acid variants. Some of the motif variants had been reported before in the synovial fluid and blood of reactive arthritis patients, a finding that suggests common disease-initiation mechanisms. In peripheral blood, the disease-linked clones were found at relatively low frequencies and had a CD8+ phenotype.

The CDR3 contains 15 residues, cysteine and phenylalanine counted. The sequence is cut down to CDR3 DNA, 45 bases in frame from base 1. Here V drops 3 bases and J drops 1 base, and the junction holds 5 bases not matched to any gene. According to the germline V gene, CDR1 reads KGHSH and CDR2 reads LQKENI. Sequencing relied on an Illumina HiSeq 2500. Quantitative 5'-RACE with molecular barcodes was used to prepare TCR beta libraries. In the paper's pipeline: Disease-linked TCR variants were identified with a new computational method built on a probabilistic model of VDJ rearrangement. Starting from the raw public reads, TCRdb applied fastp trimming at Q25, assembled clones with MiXCR and retained in-frame beta chains. Every distinct CDR3 protein forms one entry, paired with its most common genes and DNA. These V and J calls rely on TCRdb rather than the paper's analysis. Within this sample are around 430,000 distinct CDR3 sequences, with more than 15% of them counted one time only. The ten largest make up approximately 0.97% of the sample.

Material: blood, either unsorted or a sorted T cell fraction (not recorded which). This clonotype originated in a male donor with ankylosing spondylitis. The chain is assembled from TRBV18 and TRBJ2-7, and 8 bases in between align with TRBD2. The CDR3 corresponds to CASSPTSGQSYEQYF. In nucleotides, the sequence is TGTGCCAGCTCACCTACTAGCGGCCAATCCTACGAGCAGTACTTC.